The text below deals with one T cell receptor (beta chain). Its antigen has not been determined. Base qualities are not recorded, but no much larger clone differs from it by a single base. The donors were healthy, HIV-negative adults with no recently reported acute infections or vaccinations. Every donor was a Caucasian adult living in Nashville, Tennessee, USA. Magnetic negative selection was used to enrich CD4+ T cells, after which naive cells were positively selected on CD45RA and the negative fraction became the memory subset. Blood was obtained by leukapheresis, after which PBMCs were separated by Ficoll-Histopaque density gradient centrifugation and cryopreserved in liquid nitrogen vapor phase. Analytical flow cytometry was used to check the purity and quantity of each magnetically sorted T cell population. Genomic DNA was isolated from each sorted fraction and quantified by UV absorbance on a Nanodrop 2000c.

The sample is drawn from a study of shared clonotypes between healthy human individuals (dated by TCRdb to 2019 to 2021). Looking at the study overall: The cohort included three men and a couple of women between 18 and 49 years of age. For each donor, three plates each were used for CD4 naive and CD4 memory, two plates were used for CD8 naive, and one plate was used for CD8 memory. To estimate repertoire size and how much clonotype sharing occurs between individuals, the study deeply sequenced the blood TCR repertoires of five healthy adults. Different laboratories and diverse techniques were used to prepare libraries and sequence TCR repertoires, to increase sequencing depth and limit assay-specific biases. Per donor, leukapheresis produced somewhere between about 0.9 and 9.5 billion PBMCs. Overall results and qualifications from the work: Even with the large sequencing depth, rarefaction of the sorted-subset datasets indicated that sequencing was incomplete. Sampling was restricted to blood, and TCR repertoires in tissues likely differ from the TCR repertoires found in blood. Pairwise subsampling indicated that sequencing depth was expected to affect the degree of clonotype sharing among donors. Because the study included a small number of donors, the genetic and exposure-history diversity represented was limited. Estimated clonotype richness was generally larger for naive than for memory subsets. Higher generation probabilities were observed for clonotypes shared by all four sorted-subset donors than for non-shared clonotypes. Approximately 5% of naive CD4, 3.5% of naive CD8, about 2.5% of memory CD4, and approximately 0.39% of memory CD8 clonotypes were shared across several donors.

Unmatched junction bases come to 15, with V trimmed by 5 bases and J by 8 bases. In the germline V gene (reference sequence), CDR1 corresponds to LNHDA and CDR2 to SQIVND. CDR3 length: 16 amino acids, cysteine to phenylalanine. Only the CDR3 region is kept as DNA, spanning 48 bases read in frame from base 1. TCR CDR3 regions were amplified from genomic DNA by multiplex PCR using the deep immunoSEQ assay. Extracted genomic DNA from each cell subset was spread evenly across all wells of several immunoSEQ 96-well plates, with each plate serving as a replicate. Each replicate PCR for sorted subsets received about 0.2 ug genomic DNA, equal to about 29,000 T cell genomes. Purified libraries were measured with a Qubit 3.0 fluorometer, size-checked on a Bioanalyzer 2100, and measured again with the KAPA Library Quantification kit. Every immunoSEQ 96-well plate was sequenced on a separate single-read 150-cycle Illumina NextSeq 550 flow cell. The authors' analysis ran thus. The immunoSEQ output contained only junctional sequences without quality scores, so filtering could not match that applied to full-length reads. Sequences were annotated with PyIR, a Python wrapper for IgBLAST v1.9, and V/J genes and CDR3 were assigned using IMGT germline references. Reads were removed for weak V/J assignments (E-value above 1e-6), missing CDR3, stop codons, out-of-frame junctions, or ambiguous translated residues. V3J clonotypes were defined as sequences sharing an identical inferred V gene, J gene, and CDR3 amino acid sequence. Percentage overlap between repertoires was calculated by dividing the number of shared unique clonotypes by the size of the smaller repertoire. RTK rarefaction, the Chao1 estimator, and Recon v2.1 estimates of unobserved clonotypes were used to assess repertoire richness. Generation probabilities for all TCRbeta clonotypes obtained by the gDNA method from a handful of donors were computed using OLGA. In its TCRdb copy, this immuneACCESS table keeps in-frame sequences only and misses some clones. Where compared with another copy, unresolved V genes explain less than half of these, and the others have no known cause. Clonal size and the V and J genes are those of that table, whereas D and trimming came from the DNA. The sample includes about 1.4 million clones, with more than 95% observed a single time. The ten largest clones add up to roughly 1.2% of the sample.

This chain joins TRBV19 to TRBJ1-2, with TRBD1 matching 9 junction bases. The material sequenced was naive CD4+ T cells sorted from blood. The sample's cell subset or site label, decoded: CD45RA+ positively selected. The sequence was collected from a man aged 30 to 45 in good health. The bases read TGTGCCAGTAGTGGACCCGGGACAGGGCCCTCCTCGGGCTACACCTTC. Its product reads: CASSGPGTGPSSGYTF.